The T cell receptor beta chain under discussion was sequenced for a study of Graves' ophthalmopathy and Graves' hyperthyroidism. At least ten counts were recorded for this clonotype. The length of the CDR3 is 15 residues. Germline V gene lookup returns CDR1 MDHEN and CDR2 SYDVKM. Losses at the gene ends were 5 bases for V and 4 bases for J; bases not matched to a gene: 9. Amplification of TCR beta CDR3 regions used RNA transcripts. HTBI primers were employed in first-round RT-PCR, then a second-round multiplex PCR followed. A single record per CDR3 protein comes from TCRdb applying MiXCR to the multiplex PCR reads. Of roughly 610,000 distinct CDR3 sequences listed, about 24% are singletons. Symptoms, serum thyroxine and TRAb, thyroid ultrasound, and orbital computed tomography formed the diagnostic basis.

The sequenced material came from peripheral blood. The sequence came from a woman aged 18-29 years with stable Graves' hyperthyroidism. Some clones in this sample may be carry-over from other donors' samples. This rearrangement joins TRBV28 to TRBJ2-7; 9 nucleotides agree with TRBD2. The CDR3 is CASSPLAGGPYEQYF. CDR3 DNA sequence: TGTGCCAGCAGTCCCCTCGCGGGAGGGCCTTACGAGCAGTACTTC.